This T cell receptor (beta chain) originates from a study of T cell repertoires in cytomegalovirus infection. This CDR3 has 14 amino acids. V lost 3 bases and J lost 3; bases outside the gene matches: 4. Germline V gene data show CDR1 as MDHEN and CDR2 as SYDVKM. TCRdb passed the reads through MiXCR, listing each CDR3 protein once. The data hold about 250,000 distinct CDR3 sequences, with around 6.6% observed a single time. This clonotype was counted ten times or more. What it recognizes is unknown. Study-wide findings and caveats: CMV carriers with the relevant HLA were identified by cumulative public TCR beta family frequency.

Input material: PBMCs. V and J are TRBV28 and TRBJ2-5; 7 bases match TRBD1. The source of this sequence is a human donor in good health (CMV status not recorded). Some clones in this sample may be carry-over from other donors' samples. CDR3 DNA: TGTGCCAGCAGTTTGACAGGGCTAAAAGAGACCCAGTACTTC. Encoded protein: CASSLTGLKETQYF.